The 2 T cell receptor beta chains below all came from one sample that was sequenced in a study of shared T cell receptors in the human thymus. Produced via immunoSEQ multiplex PCR; TCRdb's table is partial and in-frame only. Of hundreds of thousands of clones listed, about 87% are singletons. These data were also reused for a study on human thymus T cells.

The sample taken for sequencing was thymocytes. These receptors were collected from a boy younger than two with a congenital heart defect.

Note on this clone: Other DNA variants within this sample encode the same CDR3. The chain carries TRBV5-4 and TRBJ2-7; 7 bases are shared with TRBD2. This CDR3 spans 15 amino acids. Germline CDR1 SGHNT, CDR2 YYREEE (reference sequence). The junction had 8 bases not matched to a gene; V was cut back by 3 bases and J by 2 bases. In nucleotides, the CDR3 is TGTGCCAGCAGCTCTCGACTAGCACCCGCCTACGAGCAGTACTTC. As protein: CASSSRLAPAYEQYF.

The gene calls are TRBV14 and TRBJ1-3; maybe TRBD1 (5 bases). The V end lost 0 bases, the J end lost 0 bases, and 15 bases lay between the germline ends. CDR3 length: 18 amino acids. Germline CDR1 SGHDN, CDR2 FVKESK. The chain's CDR3 is CASSQEWGRPNSGNTIYF. In DNA, the CDR3 is TGTGCCAGCAGCCAAGAGTGGGGCAGGCCCAACTCTGGAAACACCATATATTTT.